A selection of T cell receptor beta chains follows, all from one sample in a study of metastatic and nonmetastatic thyroid tumors. TCRdb reprocessed the PCR reads via MiXCR. The table records 30,000 to 35,000 clones, approximately 19% of them present only once. Specimen: blood. The receptors stem from a female donor with papillary thyroid cancer or a benign thyroid nodule (not recorded which). Some clones in this sample may be carry-over from other donors' samples. The CDR3 runs from the conserved cysteine through the conserved F or W. The D gene is left open where the match is weak. Rows give clone size only sometimes, using once, few, many, or a class for an expanded clone.

d_call: .
clone_size: many
j_call: TRBJ2-3
v_call: TRBV7-3
cdr3_nt: TGTGCCAGCAGGAGGAGCGGGCTGGTCGACACAGATACGCAGTATTTT
cdr3_aa: CASRRSGLVDTDTQYF

d_call: TRBD1
clone_size: .
j_call: TRBJ1-1
v_call: TRBV6-1
cdr3_nt: TGTGCCAACAGACAGGGGACAGCCGCTTTCTTT
cdr3_aa: CANRQGTAAFF

d_call: .
clone_size: .
j_call: TRBJ2-1
v_call: TRBV7-6
cdr3_nt: TGTGCCAGGAGCTCCTACAATGAGCAGTTCTTC
cdr3_aa: CARSSYNEQFF

d_call: TRBD2
clone_size: few
j_call: TRBJ2-3
v_call: TRBV5-1
cdr3_nt: TGCGCCAGCAGCTTGGAACAACTAGCGCGCACAGATACGCAGTATTTT
cdr3_aa: CASSLEQLARTDTQYF

d_call: TRBD1
clone_size: .
j_call: TRBJ1-5
v_call: TRBV30
cdr3_nt: TGTGCCTGGAGTGTAGATCTAATGACAGGGGCCAATCAGCCCCAGCATTTT
cdr3_aa: CAWSVDLMTGANQPQHF

d_call: TRBD1
clone_size: .
j_call: TRBJ1-6
v_call: TRBV19
cdr3_nt: TGTGCCAGTAGTATAACCTCCCAGGGGGATAATTCACCCCTCCACTTT
cdr3_aa: CASSITSQGDNSPLHF

d_call: TRBD2
clone_size: many
j_call: TRBJ2-3
v_call: TRBV18
cdr3_nt: TGTGCCAGCTCCCAGGGACTAGTGGGCACAGATACGCAGTATTTT
cdr3_aa: CASSQGLVGTDTQYF

d_call: .
clone_size: few
j_call: TRBJ2-2
v_call: TRBV12-3/TRBV12-4
cdr3_nt: TGTGCCAGCAGTTATCGAGGGGAGCTGTTTTTT
cdr3_aa: CASSYRGELFF

d_call: .
clone_size: many
j_call: TRBJ1-3
v_call: TRBV6-1
cdr3_nt: TGTGCCAGCAGTGAGGACAGAGCCTCTGGAAACACCATATATTTT
cdr3_aa: CASSEDRASGNTIYF

d_call: .
clone_size: .
j_call: TRBJ1-3
v_call: TRBV10-3
cdr3_nt: TGTGCCGTCAGTTCAGGGCCTGAGACTGGAAACACCATATATTTT
cdr3_aa: CAVSSGPETGNTIYF

d_call: TRBD2
clone_size: few
j_call: TRBJ2-5
v_call: TRBV28
cdr3_nt: TGTGCCAGCAGTTGGTTAGCGGGAGGAGAGACCCAGTACTTC
cdr3_aa: CASSWLAGGETQYF

d_call: .
clone_size: .
j_call: TRBJ1-3
v_call: TRBV20-1
cdr3_nt: TGCAGTGCTAGAGATAGGACCCGATCATCTGGAAACACCATATATTTT
cdr3_aa: CSARDRTRSSGNTIYF

d_call: .
clone_size: .
j_call: TRBJ2-1
v_call: TRBV28
cdr3_nt: TGTGCCAGCAGTTTAGAATTGGGTGGGAATGAGCAGTTCTTC
cdr3_aa: CASSLELGGNEQFF

d_call: TRBD2
clone_size: many
j_call: TRBJ2-3
v_call: TRBV3-1
cdr3_nt: TGTGCCAGCAGCCAAGGCCCGACTAGCGGGGGGAATAGCACAGATACGCAGTATTTT
cdr3_aa: CASSQGPTSGGNSTDTQYF

d_call: .
clone_size: .
j_call: TRBJ2-7
v_call: TRBV18
cdr3_nt: TGTGCCAGCTCACCACAGGGGGGGAACGAGCAGTACTTC
cdr3_aa: CASSPQGGNEQYF

d_call: .
clone_size: many
j_call: TRBJ2-5
v_call: TRBV6-5
cdr3_nt: TGTGCCAGCAGTTATAATGCCCAAGAGACCCAGTACTTC
cdr3_aa: CASSYNAQETQYF

d_call: .
clone_size: .
j_call: TRBJ1-1
v_call: TRBV30
cdr3_nt: TGTGCCTGGAGCCACGGGGGGGCGTGGAACACTGAAGCTTTCTTT
cdr3_aa: CAWSHGGAWNTEAFF

d_call: TRBD2
clone_size: medium-sized
j_call: TRBJ2-5
v_call: TRBV7-3
cdr3_nt: TGTGCCAGCAGCTTACGAGCGGGGGGGCTCGGAGAGACCCAGTACTTC
cdr3_aa: CASSLRAGGLGETQYF

d_call: .
clone_size: few
j_call: TRBJ1-5
v_call: TRBV28
cdr3_nt: TGTGCCAGCAAGGTCCCCACAGGGCTGTGGGGCAATCAGCCCCAGCATTTT
cdr3_aa: CASKVPTGLWGNQPQHF

d_call: .
clone_size: once
j_call: TRBJ1-2
v_call: TRBV11-2
cdr3_nt: TGTGCCAGCAGCTTAGCGGACAGACTTCAAGGCTACACCTTC
cdr3_aa: CASSLADRLQGYTF

d_call: .
clone_size: many
j_call: TRBJ2-7
v_call: TRBV19
cdr3_nt: TGTGCCAGTAGTAATAGGGGTCGTAACGAGCAGTACTTC
cdr3_aa: CASSNRGRNEQYF

d_call: TRBD2
clone_size: few
j_call: TRBJ2-5
v_call: TRBV6-4
cdr3_nt: TGTGCCAGCAGTCTAGCGGCGGGTTACGGAACCCAGTACTTC
cdr3_aa: CASSLAAGYGTQYF

d_call: .
clone_size: .
j_call: TRBJ1-2
v_call: TRBV7-9
cdr3_nt: TGTGCCAGCAGCCCTCTGGCGGGGGACTATGGCTACACCTTC
cdr3_aa: CASSPLAGDYGYTF

d_call: TRBD1
clone_size: few
j_call: TRBJ2-7
v_call: TRBV6-2/TRBV6-3
cdr3_nt: TGTGCCAGCAGTTGGAAGGGACAGGCCCTCTCCTACGAGCAGTACTTC
cdr3_aa: CASSWKGQALSYEQYF

d_call: .
clone_size: many
j_call: TRBJ2-7
v_call: TRBV5-8
cdr3_nt: TGTGCCAGCAGCCCTGATTTTGAATCCAGCTCCTACGAGCAGTACTTC
cdr3_aa: CASSPDFESSSYEQYF

d_call: .
clone_size: many
j_call: TRBJ2-2
v_call: TRBV20-1
cdr3_nt: TGCAGTGCTAGCAGGGCGAACACCGGGGAGCTGTTTTTT
cdr3_aa: CSASRANTGELFF

d_call: TRBD1
clone_size: medium-sized
j_call: TRBJ1-6
v_call: TRBV27
cdr3_nt: TGTGCCAGCAGTTTATTAGGGACAGGGCGGGCTAATTCACCCCTCCACTTT
cdr3_aa: CASSLLGTGRANSPLHF

d_call: .
clone_size: few
j_call: TRBJ2-1
v_call: TRBV24-1
cdr3_nt: TGTGCCACCAGTGATCGAGGGACAACCTACAATGAGCAGTTCTTC
cdr3_aa: CATSDRGTTYNEQFF

d_call: TRBD1
clone_size: many
j_call: TRBJ2-3
v_call: TRBV24-1
cdr3_nt: TGTGCCACCAGTGATTTTGACAGGGGGAGGATGGATACGCAGTATTTT
cdr3_aa: CATSDFDRGRMDTQYF

d_call: TRBD1
clone_size: .
j_call: TRBJ2-3
v_call: TRBV6-1
cdr3_nt: TGTGCCAGCAGATGGGGACAGGGCGCAGATACGCAGTATTTT
cdr3_aa: CASRWGQGADTQYF

d_call: TRBD2
clone_size: .
j_call: TRBJ2-7
v_call: TRBV30
cdr3_nt: TGTGCCTGGAGCACTAGCGGTCTGGAGCAGTACTTC
cdr3_aa: CAWSTSGLEQYF

d_call: .
clone_size: few
j_call: TRBJ1-5
v_call: TRBV6-1
cdr3_nt: TGTGCCAGCAGATCCCGGGGCGGTCAGCCCCAGCATTTT
cdr3_aa: CASRSRGGQPQHF

d_call: .
clone_size: many
j_call: TRBJ2-3
v_call: TRBV20-1
cdr3_nt: TGCAGTGCTGGCAGGGACCCTACAGATACGCAGTATTTT
cdr3_aa: CSAGRDPTDTQYF

d_call: .
clone_size: once
j_call: TRBJ1-6
v_call: TRBV4-1
cdr3_nt: TGCGCCAGCAGCCAAGAACGTGGTCTAGGGCGTTCACCCCTCCACTTT
cdr3_aa: CASSQERGLGRSPLHF

d_call: .
clone_size: .
j_call: TRBJ2-3
v_call: TRBV11-1
cdr3_nt: TGTGCCAGCAGCTTAGGTCGTAGCGTAAATCGAGGAGATACGCAGTATTTT
cdr3_aa: CASSLGRSVNRGDTQYF

d_call: .
clone_size: many
j_call: TRBJ1-2
v_call: TRBV5-4
cdr3_nt: TGTGCCAGCAGCTCCCCCTTAAACAGCTCTTTCTTC
cdr3_aa: CASSSPLNSSFF

d_call: .
clone_size: many
j_call: TRBJ1-2
v_call: TRBV28
cdr3_nt: TGTGCCACAACCGGGGTCCCTTATGGCTACACCTTC
cdr3_aa: CATTGVPYGYTF

d_call: TRBD1
clone_size: .
j_call: TRBJ2-1
v_call: TRBV24-1
cdr3_nt: TGTGCCACCAGTGACCGCGGACAGGCCCCCTCCAATGAGCAGTTCTTC
cdr3_aa: CATSDRGQAPSNEQFF

d_call: .
clone_size: many
j_call: TRBJ1-3
v_call: TRBV7-2
cdr3_nt: TGTGCCAGCAGGATCTATGGAGGGCTTGGAAACACCATATATTTT
cdr3_aa: CASRIYGGLGNTIYF

d_call: .
clone_size: many
j_call: TRBJ2-3
v_call: TRBV20-1
cdr3_nt: TGCAGTGCACCAGACACGGCAGATACGCAGTATTTT
cdr3_aa: CSAPDTADTQYF

d_call: .
clone_size: .
j_call: TRBJ1-6
v_call: TRBV6-5
cdr3_nt: TGTGCCAGCAGTTTATACCGGGGACCCAATTCACCCCTCCACTTT
cdr3_aa: CASSLYRGPNSPLHF